This T cell receptor beta chain came from a study of T cell responses to AZD1222 COVID-19 vaccine. Broader study findings: Just a handful of AZD1222 recipients were seropositive at baseline. All repertoire sampling was performed exclusively after the peak T cell response.

As regards this clone: As yet, its antigen is unknown.

V was pared by 4 bases and J by 7 bases, with 14 bases between. This CDR3 spans 14 amino acids. Germline values: CDR1 LNHNV, CDR2 YYDKDF (reference sequence). TCRdb's table, derived via immunoSEQ multiplex PCR, lists solely in-frame clones and lacks some. The sample yields about 140,000 clones, about 90% seen once. The rearrangement joins TRBV15 to TRBJ2-1; no firm D call. The sequences come from peripheral blood, collected on day 0 of AZD1222 vaccination. The source is an adult in good health. This CDR3 is CATSTPVRVNEQFF. The CDR3 DNA is TGTGCCACCAGCACCCCCGTTCGCGTTAATGAGCAGTTCTTC.